These 8 T cell receptor beta chains originate from one sample sequenced in a study of cytomegalovirus exposure and HLA in healthy donors. Assay used: immunoSEQ multiplex PCR; TCRdb lists only in-frame clones, some missing. Counted here are 100,000 to 150,000 clones, nearly 90% occurring once; the ten biggest clones make up roughly 1.2%. The sample was PBMCs. The source is a woman between 18 and 29 years old in good health and CMV-seronegative.

This chain links TRBV6-6 with TRBJ2-7, with D perhaps TRBD1 (6 bases). Deletions cut 5 bases from V and 6 bases from J, with 14 bases between. CDR3 length equals 13 residues. The germline CDR1 and CDR2 sequences are MNHNY and SVGAGI (reference sequence). As DNA, the CDR3 is TGTGCCAGCAGTGCGACACAGGGTCTCGAGCAGTACTTC. The encoded protein is CASSATQGLEQYF.

The gene calls are TRBV14 and TRBJ1-2, with 10 bases identical to TRBD1. The CDR3 runs to 17 residues. Unmatched junction bases numbered 15, after V lost 4 bases and J lost 7 bases. Germline V lookup: CDR1 SGHDN, CDR2 FVKESK. The CDR3 nucleotides are TGTGCCAGCAGCCTGCCCGGGACAGGGGCTTCCTTGGGTGGCTACACCTTC. It encodes CASSLPGTGASLGGYTF.

The rearrangement uses TRBV5-1 and TRBJ2-5, with 9 bases aligning to TRBD1. The germline CDR1 and CDR2 sequences are SGHRS and YFSETQ. J was trimmed by 3 bases and V by 1 base; bases with no gene match: 13. The CDR3 totals 18 residues. The CDR3: CASSLRTGVGVIKETQYF. In nucleotides, the CDR3 is TGCGCCAGCAGCTTGCGGACAGGGGTTGGGGTCATAAAAGAGACCCAGTACTTC.

The chain carries TRBV9 and TRBJ2-4; no reliable D call. The germline gives CDR1 SGDLS, CDR2 YYNGEE. Trimming stripped 1 base from V and 1 base from J, with 6 bases between. This CDR3 spans 14 amino acids. This CDR3 is CASSVTGAKNIQYF. CDR3 nucleotide sequence: TGTGCCAGCAGCGTAACCGGGGCCAAAAACATTCAGTACTTC.

Only one count was recorded for this clone. The V gene is TRBV5-5, the J gene TRBJ2-1; no reliable D call. Germline assignment: CDR1 SGHKS and CDR2 YYEKEE (reference sequence). The CDR3 runs to 14 residues. Between the trimmed V and J ends, which lost 2 bases and 7 bases, there was a span of 13 bases. CDR3 DNA sequence: TGTGCCAGCAGCTTAGTCCCAGGCAAAAATGAGCAGTTCTTC. This encodes CASSLVPGKNEQFF.

J is TRBJ2-5 and V is TRBV18; no definite D call. V was clipped by 5 bases and J by 1 base, with 8 bases between them. Germline V CDR1 and CDR2: KGHSH, LQKENI. The CDR3 has 13 amino acids. DNA of the CDR3: TGTGCCAGCTCATTGGCAGTCCAAGAGACCCAGTACTTC. Protein: CASSLAVQETQYF.

DNA of the CDR3: TGTGCCAGCAGTTTAACTAGCGGGCAAGAGACCCAGTACTTC. Amino acids: CASSLTSGQETQYF. This rearrangement joins TRBV6-5 to TRBJ2-5; 9 positions match TRBD2. The CDR3 is 14 residues long. V was clipped by 4 bases and J by 2 bases; unmatched bases: 2. Germline CDR1 is MNHEY and CDR2 is SVGAGI.

The V call is TRBV7-8, the J call TRBJ2-4; 9 positions agree with TRBD1. CDR3 length: 17 residues. Germline loops: CDR1 SGHVS, CDR2 FQNEAQ. V lost 5 bases, J lost 3 bases, and 11 bases stayed unmatched. The CDR3 nucleotides read TGTGCCAGCAGCCCTCGGGACAGGGAACGGGTCAAAAACATTCAGTACTTC. The encoded protein is CASSPRDRERVKNIQYF. The full variable domain, completed using reference TRBV7-8 and TRBJ2-4, is GAGVSQSPRYKVAKRGQDVALRCDPISGHVSLFWYQQALGQGPEFLTYFQNEAQLDKSGLPSDRFFAERPEGSVSTLKIQRTQQEDSAVYLCASSPRDRERVKNIQYFGAGTRLSVL.